This TCR beta chain was sequenced for a study of blood T cell repertoires in COVID-19. Here immunoSEQ multiplex PCR was the method, and the copy in TCRdb shows in-frame clones only, minus some. The repertoire consists of about 320,000 clones, with 83% occurring once and the leading ten covering about 1.2%. This CDR3 comprises 17 residues. J was trimmed by 7 bases and V by 0 bases; bases with no gene match: 7. Germline assignment: CDR1 SGHNT and CDR2 YYREEE (reference sequence). The clonotype comes from a woman aged 45-65 years with acute or convalescent COVID-19. Sequencing was done on a sample of peripheral blood. V is TRBV5-4 and J is TRBJ2-1; 13 nucleotides match TRBD2. Here the CDR3 reads CASSLAGGLAGSNEQFF. CDR3 DNA sequence: TGTGCCAGCAGCTTGGCTGGGGGACTAGCGGGATCTAATGAGCAGTTCTTC. Supplemented by reference TRBV5-4 and TRBJ2-1, the full variable domain reads ETGVTQSPTHLIKTRGQQVTLRCSSQSGHNTVSWYQQALGQGPQFIFQYYREEENGRGNFPPRFSGLQFPNYSSELNVNALELDDSALYLCASSLAGGLAGSNEQFFGPGTRLTVL.